This is a list of T cell receptor beta chains from one sample in a study of cytomegalovirus exposure and HLA in healthy donors. Assay used: immunoSEQ multiplex PCR; TCRdb lists only in-frame clones, some missing. This sample yields under 250,000 clones, of which 70% to 90% are seen a single time; roughly 5.5% belongs to the top ten. Sequencing used PBMCs. These receptors were taken from a woman under 30 in good health and CMV-seronegative. Both conserved end residues are part of each CDR3.

V gene	J gene	CDR3 protein
TRBV9	TRBJ1-3	CASSVGGGPLGNTIYF
TRBV10-2	TRBJ2-5	CASSFNPGTSGRETQYF
TRBV10-3	TRBJ2-7	CAIREGLAGAHEQYF
TRBV27	TRBJ2-1	CASSLRGQRGGNEQFF
TRBV2	TRBJ1-5	CASSDRTNQPQHF
TRBV5-1	TRBJ2-5	CASSLDVETQYF
TRBV7-2	TRBJ2-3	CASSWGAEGLNTQYF
TRBV18	TRBJ2-2	CASSPQRDTGELFF
TRBV2	TRBJ2-3	CASKREADTQYF
TRBV5-4	TRBJ1-2	CASSLAPGAGGGYTF
TRBV4-2	TRBJ2-3	CASSQEQAGAAMDTQYF
TRBV5-1	TRBJ1-2	CASSFRGPNGYTF
TRBV6-6	TRBJ1-1	CASNRLGARNTEAFF
TRBV5-5	TRBJ2-2	CASSRQGEWTGELFF
TRBV28	TRBJ1-2	CASSSDINYGYTF
TRBV6-1	TRBJ1-2	CASRVPGVIYGYTF
TRBV5-1	TRBJ2-7	CASSPATGGPVDEQYF
TRBV7-2	TRBJ1-2	CASSLAPGANYGYTF
TRBV7-9	TRBJ1-2	CASTGTREGYGYTF